This paragraph reports one TCR beta chain. The specificity of this receptor is unknown. No base quality values were provided; no much bigger clone lies one nucleotide off. These data are taken from a study of blood T cell repertoires in COVID-19 (TCRdb year 2020). Context from the whole study: Samples from collaborators originated in the United States, Italy and Spain and spanned both the acute and convalescent phases of COVID-19. The prospective study material was composed of cDNA or gDNA derived from T cells, B-cell-depleted T cells, or PBMCs. The dataset comprised deeply sampled blood TCRbeta repertoires from subjects exposed to, actively infected with, or recovered from COVID-19. The repertoires were released in a freely available public database intended as a resource for research on the immune response to SARS-CoV-2. Samples were obtained from the ongoing ImmuneRACE study (first 160 participants) and from about 1,300 subjects provided by 6 global collaborators. A de-identified subject ID, COVID-19 status, age in years and sex were almost always included in the sample metadata. Where HLA class I and class II types were available, the types were taken from metadata supplied by the sample provider, not from assay-based typing. On the study overall, not on this receptor specifically: Clinical and demographic metadata were provided uncurated, with the amount varying by source and participant.

TCRbeta CDR3 regions were amplified from genomic DNA using the immunoSEQ Assay, a bias-controlled multiplex PCR. Under the source paper's analysis protocol: The number of nucleated cells in each sample was estimated by amplification of reference gene primers within the assay. To quantify the absolute abundance of each unique TCRbeta CDR3 rearrangement, sequence reads were collapsed and filtered. For each sample, productive Simpson clonality was calculated by taking the square root of Simpson's diversity index across productive rearrangements. This immuneACCESS table, as held by TCRdb, lists in-frame sequences with V and J called but not all clones. Of the missing ones, under half trace to an unresolved V gene in checked studies; the others have no known cause. The V and J calls and clone size come from that table; D and trimming were worked out from the DNA. Counted in this sample were about 59,000 clones; 90% of them appeared once. The top ten constitute roughly 15% of the sample.

Each collaborating institution followed its own protocols to collect whole blood in K2EDTA tubes. For TCRbeta analysis, collaborators shipped samples as frozen whole blood, isolated PBMCs, or DNA extracted from either of those sample types. Trimming leaves V shorter by 2 bases and J shorter by 0 bases, with the junction holding 9 bases beyond the gene matches. CDR1 and CDR2 (SGHVS, FNYEAQ) derive from the germline V gene. The CDR3, from cysteine to phenylalanine, totals 17 residues. Of the read, only the CDR3 DNA is kept; its 51 bases are in frame from base 1. This clonotype was sampled from an elderly man with acute or convalescent COVID-19. Sequencing was carried out using peripheral blood. The rearranged chain carries TRBV7-6 and TRBJ1-1, and 7 junction bases match TRBD1. The sequenced DNA: TGTGCCAGCAGCTTACTGATAGCAGGGGGAGTGAACACTGAAGCTTTCTTT. It translates to CASSLLIAGGVNTEAFF.